This is a list of T cell receptor beta chains from one sample in a study of blood T cell repertoires in COVID-19. Produced via immunoSEQ multiplex PCR; TCRdb's table is partial and in-frame only. This sample has 300,000 to 500,000 clones; 88% occur once, and the top ten carry 2% to 2.5%. Sequenced sample: PBMCs or T cells enriched from blood (not recorded which). The receptor set was obtained from a woman in her forties with acute COVID-19. CDR3s include the opening cysteine and the closing phenylalanine or tryptophan. D genes are given only for firm matches. Rows may omit the clone size; those that give it use once, few, many or a size class.

TRBD1 TRBJ2-7 TRBV4-2 NA TGTGCCAGCAGCCAAGATCGAGGATGGACAGGGGGCGAGCAGTACTTC CASSQDRGWTGGEQYF
NA TRBJ1-1 TRBV2 NA TGTGCCAGCAGTGAATATTGGACCGCCGCGGGAGAAGCTTTCTTT CASSEYWTAAGEAFF
NA TRBJ1-2 TRBV7-2 few TGTGCCAGCAGCTTCTTAGGAGACAGCCTCTATGGCTACACCTTC CASSFLGDSLYGYTF
NA TRBJ2-7 TRBV3-1/TRBV3-2 NA TGTGCCAGCAGAAACCAGGGGTCCTACGAGCAGTACTTC CASRNQGSYEQYF
NA TRBJ1-6 TRBV30 NA TGTGCCTGGAGCCCAGGTTACGATTCACCCCTCCACTTT CAWSPGYDSPLHF
TRBD1 TRBJ2-7 TRBV12-3/TRBV12-4 NA TGTGCCAGCACCCAAGGGGGCTACTACGAGCAGTACTTC CASTQGGYYEQYF
NA TRBJ1-2 TRBV28 NA TGTGCCAGCAGCCATAATTGGGGACAAGGGGCAAATGGCTACACCTTC CASSHNWGQGANGYTF
NA TRBJ1-5 TRBV7-8 once TGTGCCAGCAGCTTAGTTAGGGGAACCAATCAGCCCCAGCATTTT CASSLVRGTNQPQHF
NA TRBJ2-3 TRBV14 NA TGTGCCAGCAGCCAAGGGCGAAGTAGACTCACAGATACGCAGTATTTT CASSQGRSRLTDTQYF
TRBD1 TRBJ2-1 TRBV5-6 NA TGTGCCAGCAGCTTGCTTCGGGACAGGGGGAATGAGCAGTTCTTC CASSLLRDRGNEQFF
TRBD1 TRBJ1-3 TRBV10-3 NA TGTGCCATCAGTGAGATCAGGGGGAAAAAAGGCTTCTCTGGAAACACCATATATTTT CAISEIRGKKGFSGNTIYF
TRBD1 TRBJ1-1 TRBV4-1 NA TGCGCCAGCGGCCAAGGGACAGGGTATATGAACACTGAAGCTTTCTTT CASGQGTGYMNTEAFF
TRBD1 TRBJ1-5 TRBV2 NA TGTGCCAGCAGAGGGGGCCGGGACAGGGGGCACCAGCCCCAGCATTTT CASRGGRDRGHQPQHF
NA TRBJ2-7 TRBV7-9 NA TGTGCCAGCAGCTTAGCACAGACCTACGAGCAGTACTTC CASSLAQTYEQYF
NA TRBJ2-2 TRBV29-1 NA TGCAGCGCCCTAGGACAGAGTAACACCGGGGAGCTGTTTTTT CSALGQSNTGELFF
TRBD1 TRBJ1-4 TRBV2 NA TGTGCCAGCAGTGATCAGGGGGTAGAGTATAGTGAAAAACTGTTTTTT CASSDQGVEYSEKLFF
TRBD2 TRBJ2-3 TRBV29-1 NA TGCAGCGTTGTAGCGGGGGGGCCCGATACGCAGTATTTT CSVVAGGPDTQYF
TRBD1 TRBJ1-6 TRBV27 NA TGTGCCAGCAGTCTACGGGACAGCAATTCACCCCTCCACTTT CASSLRDSNSPLHF
TRBD1 TRBJ2-7 TRBV18 NA TGTGCCAGCTCTAGGACAGGGACGGCGTACGAGCAGTACTTC CASSRTGTAYEQYF
NA TRBJ1-5 TRBV6-5 NA TGTGCCAGCAGTTACTCTTATACATTGCCCCAGCATTTT CASSYSYTLPQHF
TRBD1 TRBJ1-4 TRBV15 NA TGTGCCACCAGCCTATCAGGGGGCGTGAGGGCAACTAATGAAAAACTGTTTTTT CATSLSGGVRATNEKLFF
NA TRBJ1-5 TRBV5-4 NA TGTGCCAGCAGCTTGGACAGTAGTCTAAGTCAGCCCCAGCATTTT CASSLDSSLSQPQHF
TRBD1 TRBJ1-1 TRBV25-1 NA TGTGCCAGCAGTGCCACGCCCCCGGACAGGGGCAATACTGAAGCTTTCTTT CASSATPPDRGNTEAFF
NA TRBJ2-7 TRBV19 NA TGTGCCAGTAGTAGTCTAACGGTCTCCTACGAGCAGTACTTC CASSSLTVSYEQYF
TRBD2 TRBJ2-3 TRBV5-1 NA TGCGCCAGCAGCTCCCTAGCGGGCACAGATACGCAGTATTTT CASSSLAGTDTQYF
TRBD1 TRBJ2-2 TRBV18 NA TGTGCCAGCTCACCACCGGGACAGGGGGCTTACACCGGGGAGCTGTTTTTT CASSPPGQGAYTGELFF
NA TRBJ2-7 TRBV19 once TGTGCCAGTAGTATAGATCACGGAGGGAACATCTACGAGCAGTACTTC CASSIDHGGNIYEQYF
NA TRBJ2-1 TRBV4-1 NA TGCGCCAGCAGCCAAAGGGGCGTAAGGAATGAGCAGTTCTTC CASSQRGVRNEQFF
TRBD1 TRBJ2-4 TRBV25-1 once TGTGCCAGCGAGGACAGGGGGCTTAACATTCAGTACTTC CASEDRGLNIQYF
NA TRBJ1-2 TRBV20-1 NA TGCAGCACCGGGATGGGAGGCTACACCTTC CSTGMGGYTF
TRBD2 TRBJ2-3 TRBV7-9 NA TGTGCCAGCAGCTTATCGGGGGGGCCGGATACGCAGTATTTT CASSLSGGPDTQYF
NA TRBJ1-4 TRBV6-1 NA TGTGCCAGCAGTGAAAATCTAGTAGGGACATCAACTAATGAAAAACTGTTTTTT CASSENLVGTSTNEKLFF
NA TRBJ1-3 TRBV11-2 NA TGTGCCAGCAGCTTAGATGTATGGCAGAAATCTGGAAACACCATATATTTT CASSLDVWQKSGNTIYF
TRBD1 TRBJ2-2 TRBV24-1 NA TGTGCCACCGGTCCCCCGGGACAGTATCTCCGAGGGGCCGGGGAGCTGTTTTTT CATGPPGQYLRGAGELFF
TRBD1 TRBJ1-1 TRBV6-5 NA TGTGCCAGACGGACAGGGGGCGGGAACACTGAAGCTTTCTTT CARRTGGGNTEAFF
NA TRBJ2-3 TRBV24-1 NA TGTGCCACCAGTGATAGAGCGGCCGGGGGCACAGATACGCAGTATTTT CATSDRAAGGTDTQYF
TRBD2 TRBJ2-5 TRBV7-9 NA TGTGCCAGCAGCTTACAGCGGGGCCCTCAAGAGACCCAGTACTTC CASSLQRGPQETQYF
NA TRBJ1-2 TRBV4-2 NA TGTGCCAGCAGCCAAGGCCTGGAGGGGACGGGATATGGCTACACCTTC CASSQGLEGTGYGYTF
TRBD1 TRBJ2-7 TRBV19 NA TGTGCCAGTAGCCCGGACAGGGAGACCTACGAGCAGTACTTC CASSPDRETYEQYF
TRBD1 TRBJ2-2 TRBV19 NA TGTGCCAGTACAGGGGGATTAACCGGGGAGCTGTTTTTT CASTGGLTGELFF
TRBD1 TRBJ2-5 TRBV5-4 NA TGTGCCAGCAGCCGGGACAGGGGGCAAGAGACCCAGTACTTC CASSRDRGQETQYF
TRBD1 TRBJ1-1 TRBV29-1 NA TGCAGCGTTGAGTGGACAGGGGGGAACACTGAAGCTTTCTTT CSVEWTGGNTEAFF
TRBD1 TRBJ2-1 TRBV24-1 NA TGTGCCACCAGTGACCTAGGGACAGGGGATAGTGAGCAGTTCTTC CATSDLGTGDSEQFF
TRBD1 TRBJ1-5 TRBV2 NA TGTGCCAGCAGTATTGACAGGGTCAACAATCAGCCCCAGCATTTT CASSIDRVNNQPQHF
TRBD1 TRBJ1-4 TRBV11-2 NA TGTGCCAGCAGCTTCTCCAACCAGGGGGGTGAAAAACTGTTTTTT CASSFSNQGGEKLFF
NA TRBJ1-4 TRBV2 NA TGTGCCAGCACCGAGGACAGTAATGAAAAACTGTTTTTT CASTEDSNEKLFF
TRBD2 TRBJ2-1 TRBV7-2 NA TGTGCCAGCAGCTTAGCTAGCGGGGGGGGCAATGAGCAGTTCTTC CASSLASGGGNEQFF
NA TRBJ2-3 TRBV7-6 NA TGTGCCAGCAGCTTAGCTGGGGGGGGCGTCGGCACAGATACGCAGTATTTT CASSLAGGGVGTDTQYF
TRBD1 TRBJ2-7 TRBV10-3 NA TGTGCCATCAGTGAGTCGGGACAGGGCCACGAGCAGTACTTC CAISESGQGHEQYF
NA TRBJ2-2 TRBV5-1 NA TGCGCCAGCAGTCTTGGGGGCCGGACCGGGGAGCTGTTTTTT CASSLGGRTGELFF
NA TRBJ2-2 TRBV12-5 NA TGTGCTAGTGGTTTGCCAGGGTGGAACGGGGAGCTGTTTTTT CASGLPGWNGELFF
NA TRBJ2-1 TRBV11-2 NA TGTGCCAGCAGTAACAGGGTAGGGAATGAGCAGTTCTTC CASSNRVGNEQFF
NA TRBJ1-2 TRBV4-1 once TGCGCCAGCAGCCAAGAGCCCAGGAACTATGGCTACACCTTC CASSQEPRNYGYTF
TRBD1 TRBJ1-2 TRBV6-5 NA TGTGCCAGCAGGCCGCCGGGACAGGGGATTCGGGGCTACACCTTC CASRPPGQGIRGYTF
NA TRBJ1-1 TRBV18 NA TGTGCCAGCTCACCATCTAACGATGAAGCTTTCTTT CASSPSNDEAFF
TRBD2 TRBJ2-7 TRBV4-1 NA TGCGCCAGCAGCCCTATAGCGGGGGTAACCTACGAGCAGTACTTC CASSPIAGVTYEQYF
TRBD2 TRBJ2-1 TRBV4-1 NA TGCGCCAGCAGCCAGTTTGGGCGGGGGAGTGATGAGCAGTTCTTC CASSQFGRGSDEQFF
TRBD1 TRBJ1-3 TRBV5-5 NA TGTGCCAGCAGCTTGAGGGATGTAAACAGGGGCTCTGGAAACACCATATATTTT CASSLRDVNRGSGNTIYF
TRBD1 TRBJ1-6 TRBV15 NA TGTGCCACCAGCAGAGACCCAGGGGGCGGCTCACCCCTCCACTTT CATSRDPGGGSPLHF
NA TRBJ1-3 TRBV19 once TGTGCCAGCAAGGCCTCCCGGACATCCTTAGGAAACACCATATATTTT CASKASRTSLGNTIYF